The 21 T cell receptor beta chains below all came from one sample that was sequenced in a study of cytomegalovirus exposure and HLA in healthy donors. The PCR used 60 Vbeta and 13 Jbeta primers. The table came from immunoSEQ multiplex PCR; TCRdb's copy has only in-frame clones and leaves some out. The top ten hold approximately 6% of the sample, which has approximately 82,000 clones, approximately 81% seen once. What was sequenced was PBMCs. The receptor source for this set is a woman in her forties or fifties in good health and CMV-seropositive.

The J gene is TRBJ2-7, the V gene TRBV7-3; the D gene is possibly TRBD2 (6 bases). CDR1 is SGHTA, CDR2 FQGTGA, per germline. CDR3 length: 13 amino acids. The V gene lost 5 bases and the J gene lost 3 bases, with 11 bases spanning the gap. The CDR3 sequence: CASSPSAGYEQYF. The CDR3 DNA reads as TGTGCCAGCAGCCCATCAGCGGGCTACGAGCAGTACTTC.

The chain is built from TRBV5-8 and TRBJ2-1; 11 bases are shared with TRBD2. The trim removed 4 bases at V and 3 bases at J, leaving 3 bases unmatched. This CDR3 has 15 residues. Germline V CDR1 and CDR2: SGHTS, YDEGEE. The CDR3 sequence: CASSPGLAVYNEQFF. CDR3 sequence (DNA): TGTGCCAGCAGCCCGGGACTAGCGGTCTACAATGAGCAGTTCTTC.

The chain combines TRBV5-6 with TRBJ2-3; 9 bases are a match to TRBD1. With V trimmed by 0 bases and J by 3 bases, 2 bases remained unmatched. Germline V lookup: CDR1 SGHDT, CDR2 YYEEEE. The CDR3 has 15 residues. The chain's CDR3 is CASSLAGTGTDTQYF. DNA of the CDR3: TGTGCCAGCAGCTTGGCCGGGACAGGGACAGATACGCAGTATTTT.

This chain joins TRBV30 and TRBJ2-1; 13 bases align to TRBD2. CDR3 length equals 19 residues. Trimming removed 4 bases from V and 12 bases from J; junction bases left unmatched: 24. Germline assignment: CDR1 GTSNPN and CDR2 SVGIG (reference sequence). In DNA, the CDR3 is TGTGCCTGGATGCACGGGGAACTAGCGGGAGGGCAATCACACTGGGGGCAGTTCTTC. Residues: CAWMHGELAGGQSHWGQFF.

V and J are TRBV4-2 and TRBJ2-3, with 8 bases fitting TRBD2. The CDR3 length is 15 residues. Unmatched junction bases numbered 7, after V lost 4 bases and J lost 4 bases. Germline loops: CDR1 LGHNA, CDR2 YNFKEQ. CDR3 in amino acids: CASSLSGSPPDTQYF. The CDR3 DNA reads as TGTGCCAGCAGCCTAAGCGGGAGCCCCCCAGATACGCAGTATTTT.

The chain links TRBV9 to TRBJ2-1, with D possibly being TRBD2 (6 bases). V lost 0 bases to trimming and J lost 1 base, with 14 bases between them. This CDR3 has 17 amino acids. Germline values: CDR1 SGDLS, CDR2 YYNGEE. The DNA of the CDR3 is TGTGCCAGCAGCGTAGTTGCCTCAGGAGGGTCCTACAATGAGCAGTTCTTC. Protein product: CASSVVASGGSYNEQFF.

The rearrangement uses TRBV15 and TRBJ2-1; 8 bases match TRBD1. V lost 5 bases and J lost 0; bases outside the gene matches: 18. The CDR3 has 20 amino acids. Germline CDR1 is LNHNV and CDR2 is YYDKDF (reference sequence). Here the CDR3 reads CATSSRGQGKLTSSYNEQFF. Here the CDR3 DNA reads TGTGCCACCAGCTCTCGCGGACAGGGAAAATTAACGAGCTCCTACAATGAGCAGTTCTTC.

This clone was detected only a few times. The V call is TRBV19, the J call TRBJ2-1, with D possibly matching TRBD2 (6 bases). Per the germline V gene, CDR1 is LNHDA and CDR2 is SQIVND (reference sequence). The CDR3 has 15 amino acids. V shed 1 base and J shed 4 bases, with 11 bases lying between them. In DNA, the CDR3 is TGTGCCAGTAGTATAGGCGGGATCCAGTACAATGAGCAGTTCTTC. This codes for CASSIGGIQYNEQFF. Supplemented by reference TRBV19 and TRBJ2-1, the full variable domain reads DGGITQSPKYLFRKEGQNVTLSCEQNLNHDAMYWYRQDPGQGLRLIYYSQIVNDFQKGDIAEGYSVSREKKESFPLTVTSAQKNPTAFYLCASSIGGIQYNEQFFGPGTRLTVL.

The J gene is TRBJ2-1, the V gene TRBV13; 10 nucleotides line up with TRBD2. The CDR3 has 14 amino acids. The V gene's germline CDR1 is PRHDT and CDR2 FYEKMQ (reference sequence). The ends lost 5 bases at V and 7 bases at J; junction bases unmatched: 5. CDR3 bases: TGTGCCAGCAGCATGGGACTAGCGAGTAATGAGCAGTTCTTC. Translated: CASSMGLASNEQFF.

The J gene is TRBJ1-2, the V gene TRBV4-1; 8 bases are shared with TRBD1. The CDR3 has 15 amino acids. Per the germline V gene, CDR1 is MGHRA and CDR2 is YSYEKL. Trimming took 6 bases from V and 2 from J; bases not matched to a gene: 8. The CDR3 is CASRSDTGGNYGYTF. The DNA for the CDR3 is TGCGCCAGCAGGTCTGATACAGGGGGAAACTATGGCTACACCTTC.

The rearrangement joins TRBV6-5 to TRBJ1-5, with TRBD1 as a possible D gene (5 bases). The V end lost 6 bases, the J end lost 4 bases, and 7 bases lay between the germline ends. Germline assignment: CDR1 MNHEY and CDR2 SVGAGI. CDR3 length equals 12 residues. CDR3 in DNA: TGTGCCAGCAGCTCAGGGAATCAGCCCCAGCATTTT. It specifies CASSSGNQPQHF.

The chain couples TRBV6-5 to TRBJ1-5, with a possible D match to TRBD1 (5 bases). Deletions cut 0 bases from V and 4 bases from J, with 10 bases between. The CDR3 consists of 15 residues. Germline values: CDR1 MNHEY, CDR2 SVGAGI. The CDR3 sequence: CASSYSTVENQPQHF. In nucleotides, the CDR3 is TGTGCCAGCAGTTACTCGACAGTAGAGAATCAGCCCCAGCATTTT.

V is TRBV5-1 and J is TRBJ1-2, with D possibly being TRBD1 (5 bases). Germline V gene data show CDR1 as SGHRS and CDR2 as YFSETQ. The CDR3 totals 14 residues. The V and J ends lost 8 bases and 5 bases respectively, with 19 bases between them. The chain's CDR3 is CASRSWGEEYGYTF. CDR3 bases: TGCGCCAGTCGATCCTGGGGGGAAGAGTATGGCTACACCTTC.

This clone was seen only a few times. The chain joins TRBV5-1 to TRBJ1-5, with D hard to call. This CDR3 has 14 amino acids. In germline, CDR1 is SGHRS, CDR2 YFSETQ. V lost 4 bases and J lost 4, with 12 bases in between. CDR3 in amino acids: CASSIGDGNQPQHF. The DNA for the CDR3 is TGCGCCAGCAGCATCGGGGATGGAAATCAGCCCCAGCATTTT.

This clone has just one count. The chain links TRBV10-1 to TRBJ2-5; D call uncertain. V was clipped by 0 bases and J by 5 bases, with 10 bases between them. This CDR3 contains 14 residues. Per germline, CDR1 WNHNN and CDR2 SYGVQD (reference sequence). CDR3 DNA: TGCGCCAGCAGTGAGTCTGGGCCGGCGGAGACCCAGTACTTC. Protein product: CASSESGPAETQYF.

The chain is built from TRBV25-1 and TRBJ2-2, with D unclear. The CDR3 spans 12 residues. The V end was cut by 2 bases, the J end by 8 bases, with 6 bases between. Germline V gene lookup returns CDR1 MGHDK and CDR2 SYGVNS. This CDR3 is CASSEPSGELFF. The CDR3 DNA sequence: TGTGCCAGCAGTGAACCCAGTGGGGAGCTGTTTTTT.

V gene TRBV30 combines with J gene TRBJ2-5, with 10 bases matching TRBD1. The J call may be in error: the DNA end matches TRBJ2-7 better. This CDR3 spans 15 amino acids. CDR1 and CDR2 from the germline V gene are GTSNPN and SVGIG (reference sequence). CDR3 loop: CAWSVLTGGPYEQYF. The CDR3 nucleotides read TGTGCCTGGAGTGTACTGACAGGGGGCCCCTACGAGCAGTACTTC.

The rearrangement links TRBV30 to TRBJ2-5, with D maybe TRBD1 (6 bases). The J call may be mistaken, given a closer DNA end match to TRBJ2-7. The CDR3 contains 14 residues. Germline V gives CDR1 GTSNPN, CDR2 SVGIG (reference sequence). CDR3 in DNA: TGTGCCTGGAGCGTAGGACAGTTAGCCTACGAGCAGTACTTC. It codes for CAWSVGQLAYEQYF.

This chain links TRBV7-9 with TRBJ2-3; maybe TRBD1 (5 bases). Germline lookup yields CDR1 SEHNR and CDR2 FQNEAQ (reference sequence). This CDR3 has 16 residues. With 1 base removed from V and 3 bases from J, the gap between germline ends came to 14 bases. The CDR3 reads CASSLVVRAGTDTQYF. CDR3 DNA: TGTGCCAGCAGCTTAGTCGTCAGGGCAGGTACAGATACGCAGTATTTT.

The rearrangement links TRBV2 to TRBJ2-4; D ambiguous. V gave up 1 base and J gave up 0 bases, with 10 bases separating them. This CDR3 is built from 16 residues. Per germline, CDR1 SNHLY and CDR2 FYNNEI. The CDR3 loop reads CASSEVPTPAKNIQYF. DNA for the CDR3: TGTGCCAGCAGTGAAGTACCCACTCCAGCCAAAAACATTCAGTACTTC.

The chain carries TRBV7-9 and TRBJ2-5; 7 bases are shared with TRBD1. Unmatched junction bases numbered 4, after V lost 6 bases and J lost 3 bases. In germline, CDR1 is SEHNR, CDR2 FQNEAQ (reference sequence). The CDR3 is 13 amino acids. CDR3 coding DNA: TGTGCCAGCAGACACAGGGGAGAAGAGACCCAGTACTTC. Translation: CASRHRGEETQYF.